These 14 T cell receptor beta chains were sequenced from one sample in a study of blood T cell repertoires in COVID-19. Some clones are missing from TCRdb's copy, which holds only in-frame ones; the method was immunoSEQ multiplex PCR. The table has about 180,000 clones, roughly 81% seen once; the top ten hold about 11%. Material for sequencing was peripheral blood. These receptors all stem from a woman aged 80 or older with COVID-19, enrolled during active disease.

Only a few counts were recorded for this clone. The chain has TRBV28 and TRBJ1-4, with TRBD1 matching 9 bases. Unmatched junction bases numbered 4, after V lost 1 base and J lost 7 bases. The length of the CDR3 is 15 residues. CDR1 is MDHEN and CDR2 is SYDVKM in the germline V gene. The CDR3 loop reads CASSLSGQGREKLFF. In DNA form, the CDR3 reads TGTGCCAGCAGTTTATCGGGACAGGGTCGTGAAAAACTGTTTTTT.

The gene calls are TRBV5-1 and TRBJ2-4, with no clear D. The length of the CDR3 is 12 residues. Trimming shortened V by 1 base and J by 8 bases, and 7 bases separated the two germline ends. CDR1 is SGHRS, CDR2 YFSETQ, per germline. CDR3 region: CASSLNPDIQYF. The CDR3 nucleotides read TGCGCCAGCAGCTTGAATCCCGACATTCAGTACTTC.

The chain couples TRBV11-2 to TRBJ2-5, with D hard to call. V gave up 4 bases and J gave up 5 bases, with 14 bases separating them. In germline, CDR1 is SGHAT, CDR2 FQNNGV. The CDR3 runs 14 residues. The CDR3 nucleotides read TGTGCCAGCAGCTGGAGAGTGCCCCAGGAGACCCAGTACTTC. It yields the protein CASSWRVPQETQYF.

This rearrangement joins TRBV5-1 to TRBJ2-5; the match to TRBD2 covers 8 bases. V was pared by 4 bases and J by 1 base, with 3 bases of the junction left unmatched. The CDR3 runs 14 residues. Germline-derived CDR1 and CDR2 are SGHRS and YFSETQ. Here the CDR3 reads CASSDTSGQETQYF. CDR3 nucleotides: TGCGCCAGCAGCGATACTAGCGGCCAAGAGACCCAGTACTTC. Full variable domain (remainder filled in from reference TRBV5-1 and TRBJ2-5): KAGVTQTPRYLIKTRGQQVTLSCSPISGHRSVSWYQQTPGQGLQFLFEYFSETQRNKGNFPGRFSGRQFSNSRSEMNVSTLELGDSALYLCASSDTSGQETQYFGPGTRLLVL.

This chain joins TRBV2 and TRBJ2-1, with a tentative D call TRBD2 (6 bases). Germline CDR1 SNHLY, CDR2 FYNNEI. V was trimmed by 8 bases and J by 3 bases, leaving 14 bases between them. The CDR3 totals 14 residues. The CDR3 loop is CASGVGLSYNEQFF. As DNA, the CDR3 is TGTGCCAGCGGGGTGGGACTCAGCTACAATGAGCAGTTCTTC.

The chain carries TRBV23-1 and TRBJ2-2; TRBD1 might be the D (5 bases). TRBV23-1 is placed among ORFs of uncertain function. V was clipped by 0 bases and J by 0 bases, with 8 bases between them. The CDR3 covers 16 residues. The CDR3 here is CASSQSGQPNTGELFF. CDR3 sequence (DNA): TGCGCCAGCAGTCAATCGGGGCAGCCGAACACCGGGGAGCTGTTTTTT.

The J gene is TRBJ2-3, the V gene TRBV11-3; D not certain. The germline V gene encodes CDR1 SGHNT and CDR2 YENEEA. The CDR3 is 12 amino acids. Deletions cut 3 bases from V and 8 bases from J, with 9 bases between. As DNA, the CDR3 is TGTGCCAGCAGCTTTGGCTCGGGTACGCAGTATTTT. This sequence encodes CASSFGSGTQYF.

This CDR3 is CASSQDLWYGLTGTDTQYF. The CDR3 region has the DNA TGTGCCAGCAGCCAAGATCTATGGTACGGCCTAACGGGAACAGATACGCAGTATTTT. The chain uses TRBV4-2 and TRBJ2-3; tentatively, D is TRBD2 (5 bases). Trimming took 0 bases from V and 3 from J, leaving 22 bases between them. Germline V gene sequence: CDR1 LGHNA, CDR2 YNFKEQ. The CDR3 spans 19 residues.

Worth noting for this clone: Other DNA sequences in this specimen translate into the identical CDR3. The V and J genes are TRBV3-1 (or the pseudogene TRBV3-2) and TRBJ2-3; 10 bases fit TRBD2. V dropped 2 bases and J dropped 1; count of bases not matched to a gene: 3. The length of the CDR3 is 16 residues. CDR1 is LGHDT, CDR2 YNNKEL, per germline (reference sequence). The CDR3 protein is CASSQRGLAGTDTQYF. CDR3 bases: TGTGCCAGCAGCCAACGAGGACTAGCGGGCACAGATACGCAGTATTTT.

The rearrangement links TRBV27 to TRBJ1-6; D is undetermined. The germline CDR1 and CDR2 sequences are MNHEY and SMNVEV (reference sequence). The CDR3 length is 14 residues. V was clipped by 3 bases and J by 5 bases, with 8 bases between them. The CDR3 DNA reads TGTGCCAGCAGTTTGTCCAGGAATAATTCACCCCTCCACTTT. Protein sequence: CASSLSRNNSPLHF.

The J gene is TRBJ1-3, the V gene TRBV5-1; maybe TRBD1 (6 bases). The V end was cut by 0 bases, the J end by 2 bases, with 9 bases between. In germline, CDR1 is SGHRS, CDR2 YFSETQ. The CDR3 contains 15 residues. CDR3 amino acids: CASSLAGVPGNTIYF. DNA for the CDR3: TGCGCCAGCAGCTTGGCAGGGGTCCCTGGAAACACCATATATTTT.

The chain is built from TRBV7-3 and TRBJ2-2; TRBD2 matches 9 bases. Germline CDR1 reads SGHTA; CDR2 reads FQGTGA. This CDR3 comprises 15 residues. The trim removed 2 bases at V and 5 bases at J, leaving 3 bases unmatched. The CDR3 nucleotides read TGTGCCAGCAGCTTACAAGCGGGGGGTACCGGGGAGCTGTTTTTT. Its translation: CASSLQAGGTGELFF. Filled out from reference TRBV7-3 and TRBJ2-2, the complete variable domain reads GAGVSQTPSNKVTEKGKYVELRCDPISGHTALYWYRQSLGQGPEFLIYFQGTGAADDSGLPNDRFFAVRPEGSVSTLKIQRTERGDSAVYLCASSLQAGGTGELFFGEGSRLTVL.

The rearrangement joins TRBV15 to TRBJ2-3; D might be TRBD2 (5 bases). This CDR3 has 15 residues. Trimming removed 0 bases at V and 9 bases at J, with 16 bases between. Germline lookup yields CDR1 LNHNV and CDR2 YYDKDF (reference sequence). The CDR3 is CATSRDLFRGRTQYF. As DNA, the CDR3 is TGTGCCACCAGCAGAGATCTTTTCCGGGGAAGAACGCAGTATTTT. Full variable domain (missing parts from reference TRBV15 and TRBJ2-3): DAMVIQNPRYQVTQFGKPVTLSCSQTLNHNVMYWYQQKSSQAPKLLFHYYDKDFNNEADTPDNFQSRRPNTSFCFLDIRSPGLGDTAMYLCATSRDLFRGRTQYFGPGTRLTVL.

This sequence joins TRBV5-6 and TRBJ1-2, with 7 nucleotides matching TRBD1. The V segment lost 4 bases and the J segment 4 bases; nucleotides outside the gene matches: 7. Germline CDR1 is SGHDT and CDR2 is YYEEEE. There are 14 residues in the CDR3. The chain's CDR3 is CASSPTNRGYGYTF. The CDR3 DNA sequence: TGTGCCAGCAGCCCCACTAACAGGGGCTATGGCTACACCTTC.